This T cell receptor beta chain was identified in a study of blood T cell repertoires in COVID-19. In the original workflow: Estimates of nucleated cell counts were drawn from the amplification of reference gene primers. The protocol was immunoSEQ multiplex PCR, while the TCRdb copy is restricted to in-frame clones and leaves out a portion. The V and J calls and clone size are taken from that table; D and trimming were inferred from the DNA. Counted here are fewer than 350,000 clones, roughly 85% occurring once; the ten biggest clones make up around 6.9%. Germline CDR1 is MGHDK and CDR2 is SYGVNS. Trimming took off 3 bases at V and 7 bases at J, with 19 bases between the two ends. The CDR3 contains 15 residues.

The chain recombines TRBV25-1 with TRBJ2-7; D not resolved. Sample: peripheral blood. The clonotype originates from a human donor in a cohort sampled during active COVID-19. The CDR3 DNA sequence: TGTGCCAGCAGTGACTACAATTCCTTACCGGGTGAGCAGTACTTC. Protein: CASSDYNSLPGEQYF.